These 11 T cell receptor beta chains were all obtained from the same sample, sequenced in a study of blood T cell repertoires in COVID-19. The method was immunoSEQ multiplex PCR; TCRdb's version includes in-frame clones alone and lacks a portion of them. The table lists some 360,000 clones, roughly 90% of them singletons. Input material: PBMCs or T cells enriched from blood (not recorded which). Receptors originate from a woman aged 30 to 39 who had been exposed to COVID-19.

This chain joins TRBV11-3 and TRBJ2-5; D call uncertain. This CDR3 has 13 amino acids. The V gene lost 3 bases and the J gene lost 5 bases, with 10 bases spanning the gap. Germline-derived CDR1 and CDR2 are SGHNT and YENEEA. The CDR3 region is CASSFIVWETQYF. The CDR3 DNA reads TGTGCCAGCAGCTTCATAGTTTGGGAGACCCAGTACTTC.

The V and J genes are TRBV30 and TRBJ2-1; 7 nucleotides line up with TRBD2. V gave up 3 bases and J gave up 7 bases; unmatched junction bases: 3. CDR3 length: 12 amino acids. CDR1 and CDR2 from the germline V gene are GTSNPN and SVGIG (reference sequence). The CDR3 region is CAWRGGENEQFF. The CDR3 bases are TGTGCCTGGAGGGGGGGGGAAAATGAGCAGTTCTTC.

V gene TRBV11-1 combines with J gene TRBJ2-2; TRBD2 agrees at 9 bases. The CDR3 spans 13 residues. Germline V gene lookup returns CDR1 SGHAT and CDR2 FQDESV (reference sequence). DNA of the CDR3: TGTGGTATAGCGGGAGAGGGCACCGGGGAGCTGTTTTTT. It is translated as CGIAGEGTGELFF.

The V gene is TRBV30, the J gene TRBJ2-2; D might be TRBD1 (6 bases). This CDR3 spans 14 amino acids. V was clipped by 3 bases and J by 6 bases, with 14 bases between them. Germline loops: CDR1 GTSNPN, CDR2 SVGIG (reference sequence). The CDR3 nucleotides read TGTGCCTGGAGCGCACTTCAGGGGTCCGGGGAGCTGTTTTTT. Its protein product is CAWSALQGSGELFF.

The J gene is TRBJ2-5, the V gene TRBV7-9; perhaps TRBD1 as D (5 bases). Per the germline V gene, CDR1 is SEHNR and CDR2 is FQNEAQ (reference sequence). V was trimmed by 3 bases and J by 2 bases, leaving 10 bases between them. There are 14 residues in the CDR3. This CDR3 reads CASSFGDRQETQYF. CDR3 DNA: TGTGCCAGCAGCTTCGGAGACAGACAAGAGACCCAGTACTTC.

The V call is TRBV4-1, the J call TRBJ2-3, with a weak D call TRBD2 (6 bases). V lost 1 base and J 2 bases, leaving 7 bases between the germline ends. CDR3 size: 14 residues. The V gene's germline CDR1 is MGHRA and CDR2 YSYEKL. The CDR3 sequence is CASSQGTTTDTQYF. CDR3 DNA: TGCGCCAGCAGCCAAGGGACTACCACAGATACGCAGTATTTT.

The CDR3 here is CASSSGLAGYRAETQYF. The CDR3 DNA follows: TGTGCCAGCAGCTCGGGACTAGCGGGATATAGAGCTGAGACCCAGTACTTC. The V and J genes are TRBV5-8 and TRBJ2-5; 13 bases are a match to TRBD2. J gave up 5 bases and V 3 bases, and 10 bases lay outside the gene matches. The CDR3 has 17 residues. Germline CDR1 and CDR2: SGHTS and YDEGEE.

This rearrangement joins TRBV7-2 to TRBJ2-2; D is possibly TRBD2 (5 bases). V was clipped by 5 bases and J by 4 bases, with 8 bases between them. This CDR3 is 13 amino acids long. CDR1 SGHTA and CDR2 FQGNSA come from the germline V gene. For the CDR3, the DNA is TGTGCCAGCAGCCTAGGGAGCACCGGGGAGCTGTTTTTT. Amino acid sequence: CASSLGSTGELFF.

The rearrangement uses TRBV5-1 and TRBJ2-5; 8 nucleotides align to TRBD1. The V segment lost 2 bases and the J segment 4 bases; nucleotides outside the gene matches: 4. CDR1 is SGHRS, CDR2 YFSETQ, per germline. The CDR3 has 14 residues. The CDR3 bases are TGCGCCAGCAGCTTCTCAGGGGGCCCAGAGACCCAGTACTTC. It encodes CASSFSGGPETQYF.

This sequence joins TRBV3-1 (or the pseudogene TRBV3-2) and TRBJ1-4; 7 bases match TRBD1. Germline loops: CDR1 LGHDT, CDR2 YNNKEL (reference sequence). Unmatched junction bases numbered 6, after V lost 8 bases and J lost 6 bases. There are 13 residues in the CDR3. This chain's CDR3 is CASVNRGDEKLFF. CDR3 nucleotide sequence: TGTGCCAGCGTAAACAGGGGCGATGAAAAACTGTTTTTT.

The CDR3 protein is CASSPFLQGEETQYF. The CDR3, as DNA: TGTGCCAGCTCACCCTTTTTACAGGGGGAAGAGACCCAGTACTTC. The rearrangement joins TRBV18 to TRBJ2-5; 8 bases are a match to TRBD1. In germline, CDR1 is KGHSH, CDR2 LQKENI. CDR3 size: 15 residues. After removal of 3 bases from V and 3 bases from J, the junction contained 6 bases not matched to a gene.